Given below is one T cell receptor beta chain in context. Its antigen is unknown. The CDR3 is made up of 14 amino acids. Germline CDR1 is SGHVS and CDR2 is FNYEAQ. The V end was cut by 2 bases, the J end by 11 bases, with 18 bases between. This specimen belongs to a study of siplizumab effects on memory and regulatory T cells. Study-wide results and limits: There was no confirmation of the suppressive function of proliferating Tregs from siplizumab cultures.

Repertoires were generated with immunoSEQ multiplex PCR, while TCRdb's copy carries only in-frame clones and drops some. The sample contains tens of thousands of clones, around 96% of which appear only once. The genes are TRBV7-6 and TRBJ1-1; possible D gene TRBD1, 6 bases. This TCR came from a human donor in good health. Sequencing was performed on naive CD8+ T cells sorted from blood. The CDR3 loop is CASSLFDRSPGAFF. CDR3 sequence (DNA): TGTGCCAGCAGCTTATTTGACAGGTCCCCCGGGGCTTTCTTT.